These 9 T cell receptor beta chains came from one sample sequenced in a study of T cells in Graves' hyperthyroidism and ophthalmopathy. Amplification of TCR beta CDR3 regions was performed using RNA transcripts as template. With the HTBI primer set, the TCR CDR3 went through a first round of RT-PCR. MiXCR, run by TCRdb on the multiplex PCR reads, gives a single entry per CDR3 protein. The sample contains approximately 600,000 distinct CDR3 sequences, around 20% of which appear only once. Material for sequencing was blood. These TCRs come from a man under 40 with Graves' ophthalmopathy.

This chain uses TRBV10-2 with TRBJ2-5; unclear D gene. V gave up 6 bases and J gave up 5 bases, with 16 bases separating them. The CDR3 is 14 residues long. Germline V lookup: CDR1 WSHSY, CDR2 SAAADI. The CDR3 DNA follows: TGCGCCAGCAGCGCCATAAGCAGGTCGGAGACCCAGTACTTC. It encodes CASSAISRSETQYF.

This clonotype was counted at least ten times. CDR3 sequence reads: CAWSVRMTEAFF. The CDR3 DNA reads TGTGCCTGGAGTGTACGGATGACTGAAGCTTTCTTT. V usage is TRBV30 and J usage is TRBJ1-1, with D unclear. The germline V and J ends were trimmed by 0 bases and 5 bases, with 7 bases remaining between them. CDR3 size: 12 residues. Germline CDR1 is GTSNPN and CDR2 is SVGIG (reference sequence).

The V gene is TRBV20-1, the J gene TRBJ2-3; 8 bases fit TRBD2. The V and J ends lost 6 bases and 2 bases, in that order; junction bases with no gene match: 10. The CDR3 is 15 residues long. From germline, CDR1 is DFQATT and CDR2 SNEGSKA (reference sequence). CDR3 residues: CSAPDSGVFTDTQYF. The DNA of the CDR3 is TGCAGTGCCCCTGATAGCGGGGTGTTCACAGATACGCAGTATTTT.

This clonotype was found many times. V is TRBV28 and J is TRBJ1-1; 12 bases map to TRBD1. Germline CDR1 MDHEN, CDR2 SYDVKM. The CDR3 runs 15 residues. J lost 3 bases, V lost 8 bases, and 7 bases had no gene match. The CDR3 reads CASLGTGGEDTEAFF. CDR3 DNA sequence: TGTGCCAGCCTCGGGACAGGGGGCGAAGACACTGAAGCTTTCTTT.

This chain links TRBV5-1 with TRBJ2-1, with 9 nucleotides matching TRBD1. The CDR3 sequence is 14 residues long. Trimming cost V 2 bases and J 9 bases; bases outside gene matches: 6. In germline, CDR1 is SGHRS, CDR2 YFSETQ. The CDR3 here is CASSFSGQGSEQFF. In nucleotides, the CDR3 is TGCGCCAGCAGCTTTTCGGGACAGGGAAGTGAGCAGTTCTTC.

The V call is TRBV4-1, the J call TRBJ2-2; 9 bases fit TRBD2. The length of the CDR3 is 15 residues. Trimming removed 2 bases from V and 6 bases from J; junction bases left unmatched: 4. CDR1 and CDR2 from the germline V gene are MGHRA and YSYEKL. The CDR3 nucleotides read TGCGCCAGCAGCCAAAGTAGCGGGAGTGCCGGGGAGCTGTTTTTT. This translates into CASSQSSGSAGELFF.

With respect to this clonotype: One end of the junction does not line up with germline, which may come from a read error. The chain joins TRBV11-2 to TRBJ2-5, with D uncertain. The CDR3 covers 14 residues. Germline V gives CDR1 SGHAT, CDR2 FQNNGV. The CDR3 here is CASGLTAPVETQYF. As DNA, the CDR3 is TGTGCCAGCGGCTTAACAGCACCGGTAGAGACCCAGTACTTC.

Of note for this clonotype: With a much larger clone just one base away, this may be a read error. This sequence joins TRBV7-6 and TRBJ2-3; TRBD2 matches 9 bases. The V and J ends lost 8 bases and 8 bases, in that order; junction bases with no gene match: 11. Germline CDR1 and CDR2: SGHVS and FNYEAQ. The CDR3 has 14 amino acids. The CDR3 nucleotides are TGTGCCAGCCACTTACAAGGGACTAGCAGTACGCAGTATTTT. This gives the protein CASHLQGTSSTQYF.

Only a few counts were recorded for this clonotype. The J gene is TRBJ2-7, the V gene TRBV9; D tentatively fits TRBD1 or TRBD2 (5 bases each). From germline, CDR1 is SGDLS and CDR2 YYNGEE. The CDR3 has 16 amino acids. V lost 0 bases and J 3 bases, leaving 16 bases between the germline ends. CDR3 sequence: CASSVDGYGTGYEQYF. The CDR3 DNA is TGTGCCAGCAGCGTAGATGGCTACGGGACGGGCTACGAGCAGTACTTC.